One and the same sample provided the 2 T cell receptor beta chains below, sequenced in a study of shared clonotypes between healthy human individuals. The protocol was immunoSEQ multiplex PCR, while the TCRdb copy is restricted to in-frame clones and leaves out a portion. The data show 1,500,000 or so clones, less than 99% seen once. The sample consisted of naive CD4+ T cells sorted from blood. Subset in this sample: CD45RA+ positively selected. The receptor set was obtained from a man aged 25-45 years in good health.

This sequence joins TRBV5-1 and TRBJ1-2; TRBD1 agrees at 8 bases. CDR1 is SGHRS, CDR2 YFSETQ, per germline. V trimming: 3 bases; J trimming: 8 bases; junction bases outside the gene matches: 12. This CDR3 contains 15 residues. Written as DNA, the CDR3 is TGCGCCAGCAGCTCGGACCCGACAGGGGACTTGGGCTACACCTTC. This sequence encodes CASSSDPTGDLGYTF. The variable domain in full, completed from reference TRBV5-1 and TRBJ1-2, reads KAGVTQTPRYLIKTRGQQVTLSCSPISGHRSVSWYQQTPGQGLQFLFEYFSETQRNKGNFPGRFSGRQFSNSRSEMNVSTLELGDSALYLCASSSDPTGDLGYTFGSGTRLTVV.

V usage is TRBV18 and J usage is TRBJ1-2; TRBD1 is a possible D gene (5 bases). This CDR3 is 15 amino acids long. CDR1 and CDR2 from the germline V gene are KGHSH and LQKENI. Between the trimmed V and J ends, which lost 3 bases and 5 bases, there was a span of 16 bases. In DNA form, the CDR3 reads TGTGCCAGCTCACCGGGGAGGTCTGGGGGTTATGGCTACACCTTC. Translation: CASSPGRSGGYGYTF.